A selection of T cell receptor beta chains follows, all from one sample in a study of CD8+CD57+ T cells in acquired aplastic anemia. Each CDR3 protein gets one entry after TCRdb re-called the reads with MiXCR. The sample contains about 200,000 distinct CDR3 sequences, roughly two thirds of which appear only once. The material sequenced was sorted CD4+, CD8+, or CD8+CD57+ T cells (not recorded which) from PBMCs. All receptors come from a human donor with aplastic anemia. Each CDR3 is given with its conserved first and last residue. The order of the fields is V gene, CDR3 length, CDR3 protein.

TRBV4-1	14	CASSQTIRVDGYTF
TRBV28	12	CASSLSGEKLFF
TRBV19	14	CASSASGTFYGYTF
TRBV12-3/TRBV12-4	11	CASSFLNEAFF
TRBV30	13	CAWSWSLIETQYF
TRBV7-2	14	CASRTSGGSDTQYF
TRBV2	13	CASSGPGGGEAFF
TRBV24-1	13	CATSDNKRDTQYF
TRBV29-1	12	CSATVGVNEQFF
TRBV10-3	14	CAISEAGRTYEQYF
TRBV6-4	14	CAISDGGGRNEQFF
TRBV2	13	CASGLFPDNEQFF
TRBV19	12	CASSGPSPTQYF
TRBV2	15	CASSGLAGGANIQYF
TRBV7-9	13	CASSLGGQETQYF
TRBV7-8	11	CASSPWGEQYF
TRBV20-1	12	CSAGGASYEQYF
TRBV2	15	CASSELVTENTEAFF
TRBV7-2	15	CASSLGQGDNQPQHF
TRBV29-1	17	CSVDPLRTSGRTNEQFF
TRBV20-1	12	CSATNTGTPQFF
TRBV10-3	13	CAISTGTGYGYTF